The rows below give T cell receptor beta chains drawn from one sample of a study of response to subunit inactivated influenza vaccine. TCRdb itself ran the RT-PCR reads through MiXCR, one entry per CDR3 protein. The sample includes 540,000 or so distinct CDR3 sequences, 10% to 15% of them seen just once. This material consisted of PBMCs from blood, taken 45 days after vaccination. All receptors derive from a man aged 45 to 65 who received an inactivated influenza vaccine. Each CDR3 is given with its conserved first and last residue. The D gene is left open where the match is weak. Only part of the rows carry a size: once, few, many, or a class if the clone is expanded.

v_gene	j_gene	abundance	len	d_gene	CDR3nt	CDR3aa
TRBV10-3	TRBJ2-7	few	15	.	TGTGCCATCAGTGGGGGGGTAGCCGCTTCCGACGAGCAGTACTTC	CAISGGVAASDEQYF
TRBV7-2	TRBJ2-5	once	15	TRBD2	TGTGCCAGCAGCTTCACTAGCGGGTGGGGTGAGACCCAGTACTTC	CASSFTSGWGETQYF
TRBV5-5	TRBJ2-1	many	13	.	TGTGCCAGCAGCTTGGACAGGCGAAATGAGCAGTTCTTC	CASSLDRRNEQFF
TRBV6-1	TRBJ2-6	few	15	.	TGTGCCAGCAGTCGGGCCTTCTCTGGGGCCAACGTCCTGACTTTC	CASSRAFSGANVLTF
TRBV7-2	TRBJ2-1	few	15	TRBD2	TGTGCCAGCAGCTCAGGACTAGGCTACAACAATGAGCAGTTCTTC	CASSSGLGYNNEQFF
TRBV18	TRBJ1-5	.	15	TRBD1	TGTGCCAGCAAAGCTGCAGGGGGCTTGGATCAGCCCCAGCATTTT	CASKAAGGLDQPQHF
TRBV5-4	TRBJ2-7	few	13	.	TGTGCCAGCAGCTCCAAAGGTATCTACGAGCAGTACTTC	CASSSKGIYEQYF
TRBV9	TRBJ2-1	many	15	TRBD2	TGTGCCAGCAGCGGGAAGCGGGAGCTGGGGAATGAGCAGTTCTTC	CASSGKRELGNEQFF
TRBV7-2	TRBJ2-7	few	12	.	TGTGCCAGCAGCCTCCATCCCTACGAGCAGTACTTC	CASSLHPYEQYF
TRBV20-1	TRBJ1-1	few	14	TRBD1	TGCAGTGGACGGACAGGTTCCCTGAACACTGAAGCTTTCTTT	CSGRTGSLNTEAFF
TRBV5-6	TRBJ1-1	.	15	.	TGTGCCAGCAGCTTGGTCTCTCATTTCAACACTGAAGCTTTCTTT	CASSLVSHFNTEAFF
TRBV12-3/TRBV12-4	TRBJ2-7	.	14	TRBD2	TGTGCCAGCAGTACAGGACTAGCGGGTTACGAGCTGTACTTC	CASSTGLAGYELYF
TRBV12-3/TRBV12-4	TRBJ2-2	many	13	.	TGTGCCAGCAGTTTGGAAGTCACCGGGGAGCTGTTTTTT	CASSLEVTGELFF
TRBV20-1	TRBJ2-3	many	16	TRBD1	TGCAGTGCTGAATGGACAGGTGACTCTAGCACAGATACGCAGTATTTT	CSAEWTGDSSTDTQYF
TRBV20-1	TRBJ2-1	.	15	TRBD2	TGCAGTGCTACCCAACCGGGACTAGCGGACAATGAGCAGTTCTTC	CSATQPGLADNEQFF
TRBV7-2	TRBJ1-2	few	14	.	TGTGCCAGCAGCTTAAATATCGGGGGCAGTGGCTACACCTTC	CASSLNIGGSGYTF
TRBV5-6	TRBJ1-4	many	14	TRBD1	TGTGCCAGCAGCTCCCAGGGGGCGCATGAAAAACTGTTTTTT	CASSSQGAHEKLFF
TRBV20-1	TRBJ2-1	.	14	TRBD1	TGCAGTGCGGTCCGGGACAGGGGGCCGGTTGAGCAGTTCTTC	CSAVRDRGPVEQFF
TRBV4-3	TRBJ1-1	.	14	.	TGCGCCAGCAGCCTAGGACTGTCGAACACTGAAGCTTTCTTT	CASSLGLSNTEAFF
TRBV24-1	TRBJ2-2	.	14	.	TGTGCCACCAGTGATCCGGCCGGAGCCGGGGAGCTGTTTTTT	CATSDPAGAGELFF
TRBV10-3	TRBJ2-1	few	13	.	TGTGCCATCAGTGACGACAGTTTAGGTGAGCAGTTCTTC	CAISDDSLGEQFF
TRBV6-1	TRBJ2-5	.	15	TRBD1	TGTGCCAGCAGTCCGGGGACAGGGGGCTGGGAGACCCAGTACTTC	CASSPGTGGWETQYF
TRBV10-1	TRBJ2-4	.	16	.	TGCGCCAGCAGTGAGTCCGGGGCGCCGGGCAAAAACATTCAGTACTTC	CASSESGAPGKNIQYF
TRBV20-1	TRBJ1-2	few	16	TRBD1	TGCAGTGTTACAGACAGGGGGCGCAGTAAGCCGAAGGGCTACACCTTC	CSVTDRGRSKPKGYTF
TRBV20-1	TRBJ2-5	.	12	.	TGCAGTGCTAGATCCGGACAAGAGACCCAGTACTTC	CSARSGQETQYF
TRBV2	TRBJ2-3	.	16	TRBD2	TGTGCCAGCAGTGACAGAGCGCGGGGGTACACAGATACGCAGTATTTT	CASSDRARGYTDTQYF
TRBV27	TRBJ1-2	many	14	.	TGTGCCAGCAGTTTATCGCCGGGAAACTATGGCTACACCTTC	CASSLSPGNYGYTF
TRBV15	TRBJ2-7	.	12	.	TGTGCCACCAGCAGCCTTAAGGGCGAGCAGTACTTC	CATSSLKGEQYF
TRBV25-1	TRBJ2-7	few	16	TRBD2	TGTGCCAGCAGTGAATATAGGGTAGCGGGAGACTACGAGCAGTACTTC	CASSEYRVAGDYEQYF
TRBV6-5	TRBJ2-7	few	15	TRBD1	TGTGCCAGCAGTTACTCAGACAGGGGAGACTACGAGCAGTACTTC	CASSYSDRGDYEQYF
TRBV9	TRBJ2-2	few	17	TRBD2	TGTGCCAGCACTAGTAGCGGGGTACCAGGGAACACCGGGGAGCTGTTTTTT	CASTSSGVPGNTGELFF
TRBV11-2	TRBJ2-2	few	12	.	TGTGCCAGCAGCTTACTCTCCGGGGAGCTGTTTTTT	CASSLLSGELFF
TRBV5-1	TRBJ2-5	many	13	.	TGCGCCAGCAGCTTTGATAGGGGTCAGACCCAGTACTTC	CASSFDRGQTQYF
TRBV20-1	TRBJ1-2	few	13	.	TGCAGTGCTAGAGATCGTCGGCTATATGGCTACACCTTC	CSARDRRLYGYTF
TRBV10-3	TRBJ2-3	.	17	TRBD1	TGTGCCATCAGTGGAAGCCGGGACAGGGGGCGCCGAGATACGCAGTATTTT	CAISGSRDRGRRDTQYF
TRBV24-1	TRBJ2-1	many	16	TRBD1	TGTGCCACCAGTGATTCATGGCAGGGGGCATTCAATGAGCAGTTCTTC	CATSDSWQGAFNEQFF
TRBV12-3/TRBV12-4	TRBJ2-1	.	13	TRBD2	TGTGCCAGCATAGGGTACCAGCGGGGAGAGCAGTTCTTC	CASIGYQRGEQFF
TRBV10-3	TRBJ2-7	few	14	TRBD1	TGTGCCATCAGTGAGTCTGACAGGGTAGTCGAGCAGTACTTC	CAISESDRVVEQYF
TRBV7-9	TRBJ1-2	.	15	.	TGTGCCAGCAGCCAAACGAGGGAGATCCTCTATGGCTACACCTTC	CASSQTREILYGYTF
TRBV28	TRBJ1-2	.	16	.	TGTGCCAGCAGTTTATTAGCAGGGGACGCTAACTATGGCTACACCTTC	CASSLLAGDANYGYTF
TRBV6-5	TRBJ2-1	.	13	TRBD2	TGTGCCAGCAGTACTAGCGGGAGTAATGAGCAGTTCTTC	CASSTSGSNEQFF
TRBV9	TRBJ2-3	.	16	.	TGTGCCAGCAGCGTAGACATAGGGGGGAGCACAGATACGCAGTATTTT	CASSVDIGGSTDTQYF
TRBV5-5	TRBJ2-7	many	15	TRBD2	TGTGCCAGCAGCGGGCCCCATAGCGGGAGGTACGAGCAGTACTTC	CASSGPHSGRYEQYF
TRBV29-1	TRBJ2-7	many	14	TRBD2	TGCAGCGTTGGGGGACTAGCGGGAACCTACGAGCAGTACTTC	CSVGGLAGTYEQYF
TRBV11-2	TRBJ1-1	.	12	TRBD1	TGTGCCAGCAGCCCAGACAGGGGGGGAGCTTTCTTT	CASSPDRGGAFF
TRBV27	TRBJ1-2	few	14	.	TGTGCCAGCAGTTTATACCAGGGAGGGGGTGGCTACACCTTC	CASSLYQGGGGYTF
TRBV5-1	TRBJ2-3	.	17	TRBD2	TGCGCCAGCAGCTTTAGCGGGAGTGCTTCTAGCACAGATACGCAGTATTTT	CASSFSGSASSTDTQYF
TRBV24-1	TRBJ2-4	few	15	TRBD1	TGTGCCACCAGTGAGTTACAGGGGTCCAAAAACATTCAGTACTTC	CATSELQGSKNIQYF
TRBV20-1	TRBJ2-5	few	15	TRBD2	TGCAGTGCTAAAGGGACTAGCGGGCACCAAGAGACCCAGTACTTC	CSAKGTSGHQETQYF
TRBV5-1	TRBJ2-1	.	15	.	TGCGCCAGCAGCGAACAGGGAGGGTCCTACAATGAGCAGTTCTTC	CASSEQGGSYNEQFF
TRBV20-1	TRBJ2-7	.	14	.	TGCAGTGCTAGTCTAATAAGGGTCTCCTACGAGCAGTACTTC	CSASLIRVSYEQYF
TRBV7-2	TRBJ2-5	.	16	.	TGTGCCAGCAGCTCTCATGGACAGTCAATGCGGGAGACCCAGTACTTC	CASSSHGQSMRETQYF
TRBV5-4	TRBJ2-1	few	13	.	TGTGCCAGCAGCTTGGCGGAGGGACGGTGGCAGTTCTTC	CASSLAEGRWQFF
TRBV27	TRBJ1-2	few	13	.	TGTGCCAGCAAACAGGGAGGAGGGTATGGCTACACCTTC	CASKQGGGYGYTF
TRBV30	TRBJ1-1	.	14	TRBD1	TGTGCCTGGAGTTTAGGGGGCAGGAACACTGAAGCTTTCTTT	CAWSLGGRNTEAFF
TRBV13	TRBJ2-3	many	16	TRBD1	TGTGCCAGCAGCTTCGGGACAGGGGGGAACCTAGATACGCAGTATTTT	CASSFGTGGNLDTQYF
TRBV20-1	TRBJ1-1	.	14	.	TGCAGTGCTAGAGATCAGGAATGGGGCACTGAAGCTTTCTTT	CSARDQEWGTEAFF